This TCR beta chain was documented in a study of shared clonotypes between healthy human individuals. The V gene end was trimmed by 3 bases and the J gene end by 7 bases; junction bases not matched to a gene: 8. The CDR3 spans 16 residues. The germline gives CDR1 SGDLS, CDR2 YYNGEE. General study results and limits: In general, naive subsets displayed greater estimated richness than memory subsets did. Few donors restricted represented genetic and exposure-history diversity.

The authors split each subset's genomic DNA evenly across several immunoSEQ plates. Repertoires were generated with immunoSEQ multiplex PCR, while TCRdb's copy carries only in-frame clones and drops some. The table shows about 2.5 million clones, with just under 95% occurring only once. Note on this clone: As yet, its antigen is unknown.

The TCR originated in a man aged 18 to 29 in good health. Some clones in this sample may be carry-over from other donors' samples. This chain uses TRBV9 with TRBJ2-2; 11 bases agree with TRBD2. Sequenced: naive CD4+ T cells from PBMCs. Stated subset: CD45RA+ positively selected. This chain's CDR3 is CASSALAGGHGGELFF. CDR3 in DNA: TGTGCCAGCAGCGCCTTAGCGGGAGGGCATGGCGGGGAGCTGTTTTTT. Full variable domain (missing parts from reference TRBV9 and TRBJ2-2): DSGVTQTPKHLITATGQRVTLRCSPRSGDLSVYWYQQSLDQGLQFLIQYYNGEERAKGNILERFSAQQFPDLHSELNLSSLELGDSALYFCASSALAGGHGGELFFGEGSRLTVL.